Presented here are 32 T cell receptor beta chains from one specimen sequenced in a study of immune evolution from preneoplasia to lung adenocarcinoma. Method: immunoSEQ multiplex PCR; TCRdb's copy keeps in-frame clones and lacks some. The sample has 35,000 or so clones, about 74% seen once. Sequenced input: FFPE invasive lung adenocarcinoma tissue. All receptors come from a person aged 55 to 69 with lung adenocarcinoma.

The rearrangement links TRBV30 to TRBJ2-7; 9 bases map to TRBD2. V lost 8 bases to trimming and J lost 0 bases; unmatched junction nucleotides: 5. Germline V gene lookup returns CDR1 GTSNPN and CDR2 SVGIG (reference sequence). The CDR3 has 13 amino acids. The CDR3 nucleotides are TGTGCCAGCACTAGCGGGTTCTCCTACGAGCAGTACTTC. Amino acids: CASTSGFSYEQYF.

The gene calls are TRBV11-3 and TRBJ2-2; D is undetermined. V lost 2 bases to trimming and J lost 0 bases, with 10 bases between them. This CDR3 has 16 amino acids. Germline V CDR1 and CDR2: SGHNT, YENEEA. For the CDR3, the DNA is TGTGCCAGCAGCTTAAGTTCGGCGGCGAACACCGGGGAGCTGTTTTTT. It encodes CASSLSSAANTGELFF.

This clone turned up a few times. The rearrangement links TRBV28 to TRBJ2-1; D not resolved. The CDR3 spans 12 residues. The germline gives CDR1 MDHEN, CDR2 SYDVKM. V shed 8 bases and J shed 7 bases, with 12 bases lying between them. CDR3 DNA sequence: TGTGCCAGCCTCTCGGATAGGAATGAGCAGTTCTTC. Its protein product is CASLSDRNEQFF.

The CDR3 DNA reads TGCGCCAGCAGCTTGGGGGGCGCGGGCACAGATACGCAGTATTTT. This codes for CASSLGGAGTDTQYF. This chain connects TRBV5-1 to TRBJ2-3, with D perhaps TRBD1 (5 bases). From germline, CDR1 is SGHRS and CDR2 YFSETQ. This CDR3 spans 15 amino acids. V was trimmed by 0 bases and J by 1 base, leaving 9 bases between them.

This clone was seen a few times. V is TRBV7-9 and J is TRBJ2-3; 7 bases line up with TRBD2. Germline V gene data show CDR1 as SEHNR and CDR2 as FQNEAQ (reference sequence). V trimming: 5 bases; J trimming: 6 bases; junction bases outside the gene matches: 11. The CDR3 runs 15 residues. CDR3: CASSPPRRESDTQYF. The CDR3, as DNA: TGTGCCAGCAGCCCTCCCAGGCGGGAGAGCGATACGCAGTATTTT.

This clone was recorded only once. The CDR3 DNA sequence: TGTGCCACCCAGGACGGCCAGAACACTGAAGCTTTCTTT. As protein: CATQDGQNTEAFF. The chain joins TRBV6-6 to TRBJ1-1; no clear D. This CDR3 region has 13 residues. Germline V gene lookup returns CDR1 MNHNY and CDR2 SVGAGI (reference sequence). The V and J ends lost 10 bases and 1 base respectively, with 13 bases between them.

V and J are TRBV11-2 and TRBJ2-3, with D hard to call. This CDR3 contains 14 residues. V lost 0 bases to trimming and J lost 1 base, with 5 bases between them. Germline V CDR1 and CDR2: SGHAT, FQNNGV. Here the CDR3 reads CASSLDRGTDTQYF. In DNA, the CDR3 is TGTGCCAGCAGCTTAGATCGGGGCACAGATACGCAGTATTTT.

This rearrangement joins TRBV5-8 to TRBJ2-2; unclear D gene. The CDR3 consists of 16 residues. Per the germline V gene, CDR1 is SGHTS and CDR2 is YDEGEE. Trimming left V 0 bases short and J 4 bases short, with 13 bases between. The CDR3, as DNA: TGTGCCAGCAGCTTGGTACAAACCTCGAGCACCGGGGAGCTGTTTTTT. Its protein product is CASSLVQTSSTGELFF. The full variable domain, with the rest looked up from reference TRBV5-8 and TRBJ2-2, is EAGVTQSPTHLIKTRGQQATLRCSPISGHTSVYWYQQALGLGLQFLLWYDEGEERNRGNFPPRFSGRQFPNYSSELNVNALELEDSALYLCASSLVQTSSTGELFFGEGSRLTVL.

This chain links TRBV9 with TRBJ2-7; D may be TRBD2 (7 bases). Germline CDR1 SGDLS, CDR2 YYNGEE. The V and J ends lost 3 bases and 6 bases respectively, with 13 bases between them. This CDR3 comprises 13 residues. In nucleotides, the CDR3 is TGTGCCAGCAGCGCAACAGGGAGGGGCGAGCAGTACTTC. As protein: CASSATGRGEQYF.

The chain recombines TRBV19 with TRBJ2-2; weak D call: TRBD2 (6 bases). In germline, CDR1 is LNHDA, CDR2 SQIVND (reference sequence). The CDR3 runs to 16 residues. Trimming took 4 bases from V and 2 from J, leaving 14 bases between them. CDR3 region: CASSTPGGINTGELFF. The CDR3 DNA reads TGTGCCAGTAGTACTCCTGGCGGGATCAACACCGGGGAGCTGTTTTTT.

The gene calls are TRBV18 and TRBJ2-2; 7 bases agree with TRBD2. Germline CDR1 reads KGHSH; CDR2 reads LQKENI. This CDR3 spans 17 amino acids. Unmatched junction bases numbered 13, after V lost 3 bases and J lost 6 bases. The CDR3 region is CASSPPRGGSPAGELFF. The CDR3 nucleotides are TGTGCCAGCTCACCCCCTAGGGGAGGGAGCCCTGCCGGGGAGCTGTTTTTT.

The chain couples TRBV4-3 to TRBJ1-1; D might be TRBD1 (6 bases). Trimming left V 0 bases short and J 1 base short, with 12 bases between. The CDR3 consists of 16 residues. Germline-derived CDR1 and CDR2 are LGHNA and YSLEER. The CDR3 sequence: CASSQDPPQGNTEAFF. CDR3 coding DNA: TGCGCCAGCAGCCAAGACCCCCCACAGGGGAACACTGAAGCTTTCTTT.

The CDR3 bases are TGCGCCAGCAGCTTGAGGAGGTCCACAGATACGCAGTATTTT. As protein: CASSLRRSTDTQYF. The chain uses TRBV5-1 and TRBJ2-3, with D tentatively TRBD2 (5 bases). Germline CDR1 and CDR2: SGHRS and YFSETQ. The V end was cut by 1 base, the J end by 2 bases, with 8 bases between. This CDR3 contains 14 residues.

The V gene is TRBV27, the J gene TRBJ1-5, with TRBD1 as a possible D gene (5 bases). CDR3 size: 15 residues. V lost 4 bases and J 6 bases, leaving 16 bases between the germline ends. In germline, CDR1 is MNHEY, CDR2 SMNVEV (reference sequence). The CDR3 DNA follows: TGTGCCAGCAGTTCCCTGGGGACTGGGCCTCAGCCCCAGCATTTT. Amino acid sequence: CASSSLGTGPQPQHF.

The rearrangement joins TRBV5-1 to TRBJ2-2; D uncertain. The CDR3 runs to 13 residues. Germline CDR1 SGHRS, CDR2 YFSETQ. V was trimmed by 0 bases and J by 7 bases, leaving 7 bases between them. The CDR3 spells CASSLGPGGELFF. CDR3 DNA: TGCGCCAGCAGCTTGGGGCCGGGCGGGGAGCTGTTTTTT.

The chain is built from TRBV4-1 and TRBJ2-1; 9 nucleotides align to TRBD1. V was pared by 4 bases and J by 6 bases, with 10 bases of the junction left unmatched. The CDR3 runs to 16 residues. Germline V gene data show CDR1 as MGHRA and CDR2 as YSYEKL. CDR3 DNA: TGCGCCAGCAGCCGCTCCGGGACAGGGATCCTCAATGAGCAGTTCTTC. Its protein is CASSRSGTGILNEQFF.

V gene TRBV4-1 combines with J gene TRBJ2-3; TRBD1 aligns across 11 bases. Germline V CDR1 and CDR2: MGHRA, YSYEKL. The CDR3 contains 15 residues. V lost 1 base and J lost 6; bases outside the gene matches: 3. This CDR3 is CASSQGDRGKDTQYF. The DNA for the CDR3 is TGCGCCAGCAGCCAAGGGGACAGGGGGAAGGATACGCAGTATTTT.

The chain combines TRBV7-8 with TRBJ2-5; 8 bases match TRBD1. The CDR3 totals 15 residues. The J segment lost 2 bases and the V segment lost 4 bases, leaving 6 bases of the junction unmatched. Germline lookup yields CDR1 SGHVS and CDR2 FQNEAQ. CDR3 sequence (DNA): TGTGCCAGCAGCTCCGGACAGGGATGGCAAGAGACCCAGTACTTC. Its translation: CASSSGQGWQETQYF. The entire variable domain, with the rest obtained from reference TRBV7-8 and TRBJ2-5, is as follows: GAGVSQSPRYKVAKRGQDVALRCDPISGHVSLFWYQQALGQGPEFLTYFQNEAQLDKSGLPSDRFFAERPEGSVSTLKIQRTQQEDSAVYLCASSSGQGWQETQYFGPGTRLLVL.

This chain joins TRBV19 and TRBJ2-1; possibly TRBD1 or TRBD2 for D (6 bases each). The CDR3 sequence is 16 residues long. V lost 5 bases, J lost 5 bases, and 19 bases lay in between. Germline V lookup: CDR1 LNHDA, CDR2 SQIVND (reference sequence). The CDR3 DNA is TGTGCCAGTAGTCTCCGGAGGAGGGGGATCGACAATGAGCAGTTCTTC. It is translated as CASSLRRRGIDNEQFF.

V and J are TRBV5-1 and TRBJ2-5, with 7 bases fitting TRBD1. From germline, CDR1 is SGHRS and CDR2 YFSETQ. Trimming at V came to 4 bases and at J to 2 bases, leaving 8 bases not matched to a gene. This CDR3 is built from 15 residues. The CDR3 reads CASSVLGTAQETQYF. The CDR3 DNA reads TGCGCCAGCAGCGTCCTCGGGACAGCGCAAGAGACCCAGTACTTC.

The chain employs TRBV7-2 and TRBJ2-2; D gene ambiguous. Germline V CDR1 and CDR2: SGHTA, FQGNSA. Between the trimmed V and J ends, which lost 5 bases and 6 bases, there was a span of 7 bases. The CDR3 has 12 amino acids. The CDR3 spells CASSKRAGELFF. CDR3 DNA: TGTGCCAGCAGCAAAAGGGCCGGGGAGCTGTTTTTT.

V and J are TRBV11-3 and TRBJ2-3; D not certain. The CDR3 covers 15 residues. V was clipped by 4 bases and J by 6 bases, with 17 bases between them. Germline lookup yields CDR1 SGHNT and CDR2 YENEEA. CDR3: CASSYSPAESDTQYF. The CDR3 region has the DNA TGTGCCAGCAGCTATTCACCGGCCGAGTCGGATACGCAGTATTTT.

The sample holds one count of this clone. V and J are TRBV6-5 and TRBJ1-2, with a weak D call TRBD1 (5 bases). CDR1 and CDR2 (germline): MNHEY, SVGAGI. The CDR3 has 13 amino acids. V lost 5 bases and J 0 bases, leaving 7 bases between the germline ends. CDR3 in amino acids: CASSQTANYGYTF. DNA for the CDR3: TGTGCCAGCAGTCAGACAGCTAACTATGGCTACACCTTC.

V gene TRBV7-9 combines with J gene TRBJ1-1; a possible D gene is TRBD1 (5 bases). There are 14 residues in the CDR3. Germline loops: CDR1 SEHNR, CDR2 FQNEAQ (reference sequence). The V and J ends lost 1 base and 0 bases respectively, with 6 bases between them. DNA for the CDR3: TGTGCCAGCAGCTTAGGGACAATGAACACTGAAGCTTTCTTT. This codes for CASSLGTMNTEAFF.

The chain recombines TRBV5-6 with TRBJ2-1, with 11 bases aligning to TRBD2. The CDR3 loop spans 16 amino acids. Germline V gives CDR1 SGHDT, CDR2 YYEEEE. V lost 5 bases to trimming and J lost 2 bases; unmatched junction nucleotides: 6. CDR3 nucleotide sequence: TGTGCCAGCAGTTTCGGACTAGCGGGTACCTACAATGAGCAGTTCTTC. As protein: CASSFGLAGTYNEQFF.

This chain links TRBV20-1 with TRBJ2-3; no clear D gene. Trimming stripped 3 bases from V and 1 base from J, with 2 bases between. There are 11 residues in the CDR3. CDR1 is DFQATT, CDR2 SNEGSKA, per germline (reference sequence). The CDR3 DNA follows: TGCAGTGCTAGGCGCACAGATACGCAGTATTTT. It is translated as CSARRTDTQYF.

The rearrangement uses TRBV28 and TRBJ1-4; 7 bases match TRBD1. Germline values: CDR1 MDHEN, CDR2 SYDVKM. There are 15 residues in the CDR3. Losses at the gene ends were 5 bases for V and 0 bases for J; bases not matched to a gene: 3. CDR3 DNA: TGTGCCAGCAGTCAGGGGGTCGCAACTAATGAAAAACTGTTTTTT. Protein: CASSQGVATNEKLFF.

The J gene is TRBJ2-1, the V gene TRBV7-9; D call uncertain. This CDR3 is built from 13 residues. Germline values: CDR1 SEHNR, CDR2 FQNEAQ (reference sequence). The V end was cut by 8 bases, the J end by 9 bases, with 17 bases between. The CDR3 sequence: CASALGTLIEQFF. As DNA, the CDR3 is TGTGCCAGCGCCCTAGGTACCCTTATTGAGCAGTTCTTC.

The chain recombines TRBV15 with TRBJ2-1, with D possibly being TRBD2 (5 bases). Germline V gene lookup returns CDR1 LNHNV and CDR2 YYDKDF (reference sequence). The CDR3 is 14 residues long. Trimming left V 0 bases short and J 9 bases short, with 12 bases between. This chain's CDR3 is CATSREGAFGEQFF. The CDR3 DNA follows: TGTGCCACCAGCAGAGAGGGAGCTTTCGGTGAGCAGTTCTTC.

This clone qualifies as medium-sized. The sample carries other DNA sequences with the same CDR3. V gene TRBV6-6 combines with J gene TRBJ2-3; 10 bases line up with TRBD2. CDR1 and CDR2 from the germline V gene are MNHNY and SVGAGI (reference sequence). The CDR3 covers 15 residues. V was pared by 5 bases and J by 1 base, with 3 bases of the junction left unmatched. The CDR3 is CASSTGTSGTDTQYF. The DNA for the CDR3 is TGTGCCAGCAGTACCGGGACTAGCGGCACAGATACGCAGTATTTT.

J is TRBJ2-1 and V is TRBV7-9; D gene ambiguous. In germline, CDR1 is SEHNR, CDR2 FQNEAQ (reference sequence). This CDR3 has 11 amino acids. V lost 6 bases, J lost 9 bases, and 9 bases lay in between. CDR3 region: CASSDHGEQFF. In DNA form, the CDR3 reads TGTGCCAGCAGTGACCACGGTGAGCAGTTCTTC.

There are a few counts of this clone. The V gene is TRBV7-2, the J gene TRBJ1-1; perhaps TRBD1 as D (5 bases). Germline V CDR1 and CDR2: SGHTA, FQGNSA. V shed 5 bases and J shed 6 bases, with 22 bases lying between them. This CDR3 is 16 amino acids long. This chain's CDR3 is CASSAVAAGRKAEAFF. The CDR3 nucleotides read TGTGCCAGCAGCGCAGTGGCGGCAGGGAGGAAGGCTGAAGCTTTCTTT.